The following is a TCR beta chain sequence with its context. Its cognate antigen is unknown. This entry comes from a study of cytomegalovirus exposure and HLA in healthy donors. Vbeta (60) and Jbeta (13) primers were used in the PCR. The table came from immunoSEQ multiplex PCR; TCRdb's copy has only in-frame clones and leaves some out. Here the sample spans 100,000 to 150,000 clones, about 81% being singletons. Study outcomes and limitations: Fewer N-insertions than the approximately 680-donor mean were reportedly shown by an Asian-associated ancestry cluster in a later analysis. It emerged from a later analysis that several of the most significant clusters appeared to be linked to common viral pathogens.

Germline CDR1 is SGHKS and CDR2 is YYEKEE (reference sequence). V was shortened by 2 bases and J by 1 base, with 9 bases between the two germline ends. The CDR3 totals 14 residues. Specimen: PBMCs. The TCR comes from a woman aged 35 to 49 in good health and CMV-seropositive. The chain couples TRBV5-5 to TRBJ1-2; no firm D call. The CDR3 spells CASSFLEINYGYTF. In DNA, the CDR3 is TGTGCCAGCAGCTTTCTGGAGATTAACTATGGCTACACCTTC.